Listed below are T cell receptor beta chains from one sample, sequenced in a study of blood T cell repertoires in COVID-19. The table came from immunoSEQ multiplex PCR; TCRdb's copy has only in-frame clones and leaves some out. Among tens of thousands of clones listed, approximately 80% were seen once. Sequencing was performed on peripheral blood. The source is a woman aged 55-69 years with acute or convalescent COVID-19. CDR3s include the opening cysteine and the closing phenylalanine or tryptophan. The D gene is left open where the match is weak. Clone sizes are given selectively: once, few, many, or a class where the clone is expanded.

length	size	V	J	D	DNA	CDR3
16	-	TRBV25-1	TRBJ1-2	TRBD1	TGTGCCAGCAGTGACTCCACCCCGGGACAGGCGTATGGCTACACCTTC	CASSDSTPGQAYGYTF
14	-	TRBV5-5	TRBJ2-7	-	TGTGCCAGCCAGCTTTCGGCGGGGTCCTACGAGCAGTACTTC	CASQLSAGSYEQYF
13	-	TRBV4-1	TRBJ1-1	-	TGCGCCAGCAGCCTGACTTGGGGGAGGGACGCTTTCTTT	CASSLTWGRDAFF
15	-	TRBV7-9	TRBJ1-1	-	TGTGCCAGCAGCCGACCGGCGACAGGGAACACTGAAGCTTTCTTT	CASSRPATGNTEAFF
12	-	TRBV5-6	TRBJ2-3	TRBD1	TGTGCCAGCAGCCTGGACAGGAACGCGCAGTATTTT	CASSLDRNAQYF
14	-	TRBV6-5	TRBJ2-1	-	TGTGCCAGCAGGCCGGTTTTCTCTGACAATGAGCAGTTCTTC	CASRPVFSDNEQFF
16	-	TRBV5-6	TRBJ1-2	-	TGTGCCAGCAGCTTGTGGGGGGGGAGCCCTAAATATGGCTACACCTTC	CASSLWGGSPKYGYTF
16	-	TRBV5-8	TRBJ2-6	-	TGTGCCAGCAGCTTGGAAGCGGGCTCTGGGGCCAACGTCCTGACTTTC	CASSLEAGSGANVLTF
15	-	TRBV27	TRBJ1-5	-	TGTGCCAGCAGTTTTGCGGGTACGGGCAATCAGCCCCAGCATTTT	CASSFAGTGNQPQHF
9	-	TRBV21-1	TRBJ1-1	-	TGTGCCGACCGGGGGGGGGCTTTCTTT	CADRGGAFF
15	-	TRBV27	TRBJ2-5	TRBD2	TGTGCCAGCAGTTTCAGCGGGGCCCCCCAAGAGACCCAGTACTTC	CASSFSGAPQETQYF
14	-	TRBV18	TRBJ2-7	-	TGTGCCAGCTCGCCCGGCCACGGGGGCTACGAGCAGTACTTC	CASSPGHGGYEQYF
15	-	TRBV3-1/TRBV3-2	TRBJ1-5	-	TGTGCCAGCAGCCAAGATCGAGGAGGGTGGCAGCCCCAGCATTTT	CASSQDRGGWQPQHF
15	few	TRBV19	TRBJ1-5	-	TGTGCCAGTAGTATAGGCAGGGGATACAATCAGCCCCAGCATTTT	CASSIGRGYNQPQHF
16	-	TRBV19	TRBJ1-5	-	TGTGCCAGTACCCACCCAGGAGGCCGGGCGGATCAGCCCCAGCATTTT	CASTHPGGRADQPQHF
11	-	TRBV27	TRBJ2-1	-	TGTGCCAGCAGTCTGGGACATCGGCAGTTCTTC	CASSLGHRQFF
14	-	TRBV6-5	TRBJ1-4	TRBD1	TGTGCCAGCAGACAGGGGGGGCTGGGTGAAAAACTGTTTTTT	CASRQGGLGEKLFF
17	-	TRBV6-1	TRBJ2-3	-	TGTGCCAGCAGTGAAGCTGGTGGCGGGTGGGACACAGATACGCAGTATTTT	CASSEAGGGWDTDTQYF
12	-	TRBV12-5	TRBJ2-1	-	TGTGCTAGTGGTATGGAGGGAGAGAGGAGGCTCTTC	CASGMEGERRLF
17	-	TRBV10-3	TRBJ2-3	-	TGTGCCACCGGGGGTAAGGTAGGGGCGACAAACATAGATACGCAGTATTTT	CATGGKVGATNIDTQYF